Detailed here is one T cell receptor (beta chain). This CDR3 has 16 residues. Trimming cost V 0 bases and J 4 bases; bases outside gene matches: 9. Looked up from germline, CDR1 is MNHEY and CDR2 is SVGAGI. The sample originates from a study of blood T cells in healthy people across ages. A second 7 to 11 cycle PCR used barcoded and J-beta primers. TCRdb redid the calling of the 5' RACE reads with MiXCR, one entry per CDR3 protein. The profile covers some 800,000 distinct CDR3 sequences, with approximately 25% appearing a single time and 3% to 4.5% taken by the ten largest. These data were also filed under a second study, of T cells of mothers and their children.

J is TRBJ2-7 and V is TRBV6-5; 7 bases line up with TRBD2. The sample was blood. The TCR was taken from a boy aged 5 to 17 in good health. In nucleotides, the CDR3 is TGTGCCAGCAGTTACTCGAGTCTAGCGGAGCTATACGAGCAGTACTTC. Its protein is CASSYSSLAELYEQYF.